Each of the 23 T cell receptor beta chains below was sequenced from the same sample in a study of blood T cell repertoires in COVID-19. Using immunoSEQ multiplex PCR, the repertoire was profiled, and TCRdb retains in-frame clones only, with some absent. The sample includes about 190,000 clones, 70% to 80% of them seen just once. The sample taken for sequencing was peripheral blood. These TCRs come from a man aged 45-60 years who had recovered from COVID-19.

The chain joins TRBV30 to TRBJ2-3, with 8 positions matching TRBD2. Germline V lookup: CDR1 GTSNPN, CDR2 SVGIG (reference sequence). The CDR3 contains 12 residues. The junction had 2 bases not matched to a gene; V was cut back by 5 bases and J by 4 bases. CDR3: CAWREGPDTQYF. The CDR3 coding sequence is TGTGCCTGGCGGGAGGGCCCAGATACGCAGTATTTT. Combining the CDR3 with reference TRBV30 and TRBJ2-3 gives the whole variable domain SQTIHQWPATLVQPVGSPLSLECTVEGTSNPNLYWYRQAAGRGLQLLFYSVGIGQISSEVPQNLSASRPQDRQFILSSKKLLLSDSGFYLCAWREGPDTQYFGPGTRLTVL.

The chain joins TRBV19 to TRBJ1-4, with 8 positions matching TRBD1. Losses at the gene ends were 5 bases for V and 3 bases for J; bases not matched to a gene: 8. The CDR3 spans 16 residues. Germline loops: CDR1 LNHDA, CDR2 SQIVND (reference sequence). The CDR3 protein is CASSEGQGRANEKLFF. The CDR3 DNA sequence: TGTGCCAGTAGTGAAGGACAGGGAAGGGCTAATGAAAAACTGTTTTTT.

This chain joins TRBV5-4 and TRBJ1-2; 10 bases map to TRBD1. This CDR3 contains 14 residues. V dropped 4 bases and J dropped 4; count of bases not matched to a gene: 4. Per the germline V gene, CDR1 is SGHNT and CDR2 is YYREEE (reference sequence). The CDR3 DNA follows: TGTGCCAGCAGCGGGGACAGGGGACTCTATGGCTACACCTTC. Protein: CASSGDRGLYGYTF.

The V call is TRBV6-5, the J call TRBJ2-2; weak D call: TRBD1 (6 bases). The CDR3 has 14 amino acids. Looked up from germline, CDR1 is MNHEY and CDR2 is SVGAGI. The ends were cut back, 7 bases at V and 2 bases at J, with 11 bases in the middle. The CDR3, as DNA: TGTGCCAGCATTGGACAGCAAAACACCGGGGAGCTGTTTTTT. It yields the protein CASIGQQNTGELFF.

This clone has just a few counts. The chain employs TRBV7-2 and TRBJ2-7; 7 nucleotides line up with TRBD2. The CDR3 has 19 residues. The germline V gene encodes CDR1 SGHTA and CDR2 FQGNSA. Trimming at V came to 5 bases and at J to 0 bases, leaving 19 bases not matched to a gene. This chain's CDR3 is CASSRRAGKDKIYSYEQYF. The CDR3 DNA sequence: TGTGCCAGCAGCAGGCGAGCGGGGAAGGACAAAATTTACTCCTACGAGCAGTACTTC.

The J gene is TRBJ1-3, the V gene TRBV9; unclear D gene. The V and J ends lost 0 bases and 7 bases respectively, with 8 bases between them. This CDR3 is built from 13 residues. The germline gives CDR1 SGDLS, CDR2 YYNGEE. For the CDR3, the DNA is TGTGCCAGCAGCGTAGACGCGGGGAACACCATATATTTT. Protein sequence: CASSVDAGNTIYF.

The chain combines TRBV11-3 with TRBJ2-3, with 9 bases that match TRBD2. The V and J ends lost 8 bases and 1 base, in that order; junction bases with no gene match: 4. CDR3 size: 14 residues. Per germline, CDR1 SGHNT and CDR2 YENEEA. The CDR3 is CASSEREGTDTQYF. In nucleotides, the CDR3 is TGTGCCAGCTCTGAGCGGGAGGGCACAGATACGCAGTATTTT.

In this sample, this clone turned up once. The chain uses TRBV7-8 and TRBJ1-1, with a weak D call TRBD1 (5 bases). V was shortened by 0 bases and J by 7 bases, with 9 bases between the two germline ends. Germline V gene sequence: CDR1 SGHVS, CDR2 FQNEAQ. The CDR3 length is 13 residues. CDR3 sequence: CASSLAVRGEAFF. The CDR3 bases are TGTGCCAGCAGCTTAGCGGTTAGGGGTGAAGCTTTCTTT.

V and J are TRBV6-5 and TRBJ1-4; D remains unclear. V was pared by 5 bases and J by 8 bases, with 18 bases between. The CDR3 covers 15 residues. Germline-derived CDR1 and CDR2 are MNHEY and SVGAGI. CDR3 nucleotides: TGTGCCAGCAGTCAGGATGGGCGGAGCGGCGAAAAACTGTTTTTT. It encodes CASSQDGRSGEKLFF.

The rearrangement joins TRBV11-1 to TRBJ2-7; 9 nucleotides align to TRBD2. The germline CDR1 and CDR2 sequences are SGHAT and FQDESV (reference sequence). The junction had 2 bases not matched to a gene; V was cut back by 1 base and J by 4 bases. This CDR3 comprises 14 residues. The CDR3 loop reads CASSLDSGGYEQYF. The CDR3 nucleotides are TGTGCCAGCAGCTTAGATAGCGGGGGATACGAGCAGTACTTC.

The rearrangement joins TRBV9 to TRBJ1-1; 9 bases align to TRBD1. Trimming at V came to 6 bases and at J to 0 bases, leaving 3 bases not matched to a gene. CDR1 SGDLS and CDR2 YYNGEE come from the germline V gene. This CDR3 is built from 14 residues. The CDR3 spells CASTRTGVNTEAFF. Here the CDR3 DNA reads TGTGCCAGCACCCGGACAGGGGTGAACACTGAAGCTTTCTTT.

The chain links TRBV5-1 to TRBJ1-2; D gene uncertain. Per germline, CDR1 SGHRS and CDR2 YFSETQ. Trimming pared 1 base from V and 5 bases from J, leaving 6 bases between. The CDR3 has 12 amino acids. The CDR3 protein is CASSLTAYGYTF. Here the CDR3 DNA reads TGCGCCAGCAGCTTGACAGCTTATGGCTACACCTTC. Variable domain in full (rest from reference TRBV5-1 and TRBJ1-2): KAGVTQTPRYLIKTRGQQVTLSCSPISGHRSVSWYQQTPGQGLQFLFEYFSETQRNKGNFPGRFSGRQFSNSRSEMNVSTLELGDSALYLCASSLTAYGYTFGSGTRLTVV.

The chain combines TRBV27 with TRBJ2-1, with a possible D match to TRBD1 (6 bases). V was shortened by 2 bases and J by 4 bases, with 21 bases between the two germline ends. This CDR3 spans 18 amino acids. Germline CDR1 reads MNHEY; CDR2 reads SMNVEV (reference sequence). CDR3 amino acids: CASSLNPWGRTNYNEQFF. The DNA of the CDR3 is TGTGCCAGCAGTTTAAACCCCTGGGGGCGGACCAATTACAATGAGCAGTTCTTC.

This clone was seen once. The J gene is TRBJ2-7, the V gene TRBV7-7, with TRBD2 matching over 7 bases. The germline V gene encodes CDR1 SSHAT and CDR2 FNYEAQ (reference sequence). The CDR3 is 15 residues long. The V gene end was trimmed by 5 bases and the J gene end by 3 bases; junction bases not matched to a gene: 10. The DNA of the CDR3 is TGTGCCAGCAGCCCAGGGACTATCGGGGTCTACGAGCAGTACTTC. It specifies CASSPGTIGVYEQYF. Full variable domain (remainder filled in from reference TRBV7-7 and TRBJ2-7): GAGVSQSPRYKVTKRGQDVTLRCDPISSHATLYWYQQALGQGPEFLTYFNYEAQPDKSGLPSDRFSAERPEGSISTLTIQRTEQRDSAMYRCASSPGTIGVYEQYFGPGTRLTVT.

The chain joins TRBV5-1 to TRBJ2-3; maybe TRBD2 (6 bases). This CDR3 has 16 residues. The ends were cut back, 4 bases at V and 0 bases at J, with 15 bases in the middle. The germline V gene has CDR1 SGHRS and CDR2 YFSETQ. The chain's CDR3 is CASSTDGGASTDTQYF. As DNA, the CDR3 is TGCGCCAGCAGCACTGACGGCGGGGCTAGCACAGATACGCAGTATTTT. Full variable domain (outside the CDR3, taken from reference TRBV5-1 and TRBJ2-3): KAGVTQTPRYLIKTRGQQVTLSCSPISGHRSVSWYQQTPGQGLQFLFEYFSETQRNKGNFPGRFSGRQFSNSRSEMNVSTLELGDSALYLCASSTDGGASTDTQYFGPGTRLTVL.

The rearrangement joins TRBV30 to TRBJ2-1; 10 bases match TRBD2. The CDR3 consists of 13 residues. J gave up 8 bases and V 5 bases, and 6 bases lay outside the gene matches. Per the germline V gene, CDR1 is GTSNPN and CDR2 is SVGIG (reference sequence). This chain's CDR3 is CAWSSGRAHEQFF. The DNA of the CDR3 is TGTGCCTGGTCGAGCGGGAGGGCCCATGAGCAGTTCTTC.

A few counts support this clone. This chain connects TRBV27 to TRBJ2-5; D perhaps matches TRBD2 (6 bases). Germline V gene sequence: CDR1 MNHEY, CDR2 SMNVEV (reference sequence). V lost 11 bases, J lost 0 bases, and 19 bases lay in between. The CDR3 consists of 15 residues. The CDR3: CAPSRLARYQETQYF. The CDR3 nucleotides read TGTGCCCCCTCCCGGCTAGCGAGGTACCAAGAGACCCAGTACTTC.

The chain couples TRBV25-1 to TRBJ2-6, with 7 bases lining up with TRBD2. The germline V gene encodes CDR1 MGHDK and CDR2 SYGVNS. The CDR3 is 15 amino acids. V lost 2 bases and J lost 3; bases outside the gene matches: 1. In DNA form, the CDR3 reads TGTGCCAGCAGTGAAGCGGGGGTTGGGGCCAACGTCCTGACTTTC. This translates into CASSEAGVGANVLTF.

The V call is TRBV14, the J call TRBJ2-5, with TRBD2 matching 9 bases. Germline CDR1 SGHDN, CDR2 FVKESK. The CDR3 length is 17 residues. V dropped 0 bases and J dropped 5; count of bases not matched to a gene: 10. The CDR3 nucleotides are TGTGCCAGCAGCCAAGATTTGGGAGCGGGAGGCAAGGAGACCCAGTACTTC. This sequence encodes CASSQDLGAGGKETQYF.

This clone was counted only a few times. CDR3 sequence: CASRQGQSSPLHF. CDR3 DNA sequence: TGTGCCAGCAGACAAGGACAGAGCTCACCCCTCCACTTT. The chain uses TRBV6-5 and TRBJ1-6, with D maybe TRBD1 (6 bases). There are 13 residues in the CDR3. CDR1 and CDR2 from the germline V gene are MNHEY and SVGAGI. V dropped 6 bases and J dropped 10 bases, with 13 bases sitting between them.

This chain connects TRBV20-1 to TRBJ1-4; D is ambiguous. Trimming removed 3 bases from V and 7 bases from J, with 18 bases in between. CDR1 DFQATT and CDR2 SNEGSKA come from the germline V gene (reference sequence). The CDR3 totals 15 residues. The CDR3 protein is CSASPTWEAGEKLFF. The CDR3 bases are TGCAGTGCTAGTCCTACCTGGGAGGCCGGTGAAAAACTGTTTTTT.

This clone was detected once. The chain's CDR3 is CSVLTPGRNYGYTF. The CDR3 region has the DNA TGCAGCGTTCTGACCCCGGGAAGAAACTATGGCTACACCTTC. The chain carries TRBV29-1 and TRBJ1-2; D unresolved. In germline, CDR1 is SQVTM, CDR2 ANQGSEA. The V and J ends lost 5 bases and 2 bases respectively, with 15 bases between them. The CDR3 is 14 residues long.

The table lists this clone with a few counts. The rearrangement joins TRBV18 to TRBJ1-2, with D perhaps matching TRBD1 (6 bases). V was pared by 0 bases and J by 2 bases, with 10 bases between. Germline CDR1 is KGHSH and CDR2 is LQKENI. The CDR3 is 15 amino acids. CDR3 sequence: CASSPPSGANYGYTF. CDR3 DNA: TGTGCCAGCTCACCACCTTCAGGGGCGAACTATGGCTACACCTTC.